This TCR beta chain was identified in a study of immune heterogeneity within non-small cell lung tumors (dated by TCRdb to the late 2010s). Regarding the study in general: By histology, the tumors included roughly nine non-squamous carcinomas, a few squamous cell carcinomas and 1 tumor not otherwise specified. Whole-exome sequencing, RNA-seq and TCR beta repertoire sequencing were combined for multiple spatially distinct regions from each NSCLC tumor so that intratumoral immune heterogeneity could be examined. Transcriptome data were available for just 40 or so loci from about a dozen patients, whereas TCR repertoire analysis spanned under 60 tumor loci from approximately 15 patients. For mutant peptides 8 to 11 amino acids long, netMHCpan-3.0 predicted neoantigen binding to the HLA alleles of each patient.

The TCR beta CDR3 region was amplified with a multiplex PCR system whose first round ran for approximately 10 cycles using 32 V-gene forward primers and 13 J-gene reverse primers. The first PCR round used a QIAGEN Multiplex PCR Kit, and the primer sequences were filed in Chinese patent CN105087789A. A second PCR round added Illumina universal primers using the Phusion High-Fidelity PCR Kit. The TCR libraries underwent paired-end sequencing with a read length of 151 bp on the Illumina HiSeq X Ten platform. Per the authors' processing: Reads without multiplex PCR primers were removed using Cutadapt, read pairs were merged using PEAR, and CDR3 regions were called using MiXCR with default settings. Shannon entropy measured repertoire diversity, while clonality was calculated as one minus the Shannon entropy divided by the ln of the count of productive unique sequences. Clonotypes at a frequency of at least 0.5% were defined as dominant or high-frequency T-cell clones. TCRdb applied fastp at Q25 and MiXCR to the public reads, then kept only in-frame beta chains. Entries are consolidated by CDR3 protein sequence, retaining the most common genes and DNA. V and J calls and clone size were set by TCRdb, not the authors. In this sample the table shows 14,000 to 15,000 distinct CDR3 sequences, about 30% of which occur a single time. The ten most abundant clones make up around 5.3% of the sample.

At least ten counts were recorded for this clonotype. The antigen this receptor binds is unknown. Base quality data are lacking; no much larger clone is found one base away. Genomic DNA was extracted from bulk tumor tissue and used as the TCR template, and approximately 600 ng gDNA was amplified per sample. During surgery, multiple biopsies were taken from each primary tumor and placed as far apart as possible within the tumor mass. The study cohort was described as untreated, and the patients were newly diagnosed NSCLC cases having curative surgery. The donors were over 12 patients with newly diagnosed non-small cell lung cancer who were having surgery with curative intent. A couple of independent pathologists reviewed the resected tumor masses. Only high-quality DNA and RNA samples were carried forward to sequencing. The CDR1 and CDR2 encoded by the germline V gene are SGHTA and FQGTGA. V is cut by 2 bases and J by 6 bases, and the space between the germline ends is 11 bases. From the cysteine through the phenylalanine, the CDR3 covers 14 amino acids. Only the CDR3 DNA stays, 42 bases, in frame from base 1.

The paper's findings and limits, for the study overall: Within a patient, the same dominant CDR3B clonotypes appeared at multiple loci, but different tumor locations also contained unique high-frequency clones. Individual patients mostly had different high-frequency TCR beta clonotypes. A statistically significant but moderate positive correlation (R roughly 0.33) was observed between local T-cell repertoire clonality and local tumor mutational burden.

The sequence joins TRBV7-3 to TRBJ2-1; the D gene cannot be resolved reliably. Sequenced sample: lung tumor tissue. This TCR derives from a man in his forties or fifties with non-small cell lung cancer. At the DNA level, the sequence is TGTGCCAGCAGCTTAGGGATAACGGGCAATGAGCAGTTCTTC. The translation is CASSLGITGNEQFF.